This T cell receptor (beta chain) was captured by sequencing in a study of CD4 T cells in relation to SARS-CoV-2 and coronaviruses. Looking at the study overall: After less than 11 days of antigen culture, PBMC TCR beta CDR3s were sequenced.

V dropped 3 bases and J dropped 2 bases, with 11 bases sitting between them. Germline V gene lookup returns CDR1 SGHRS and CDR2 YFSETQ. This CDR3 is 14 amino acids long. This clone was counted a single time. Its target is unknown. Assay used: immunoSEQ multiplex PCR; TCRdb lists only in-frame clones, some missing. The sample lists more than 25,000 clones, approximately 78% seen once, with around 20% in the top ten. Unexposed donor CD4+ T cells date from about 2011-2018, before the COVID-19 pandemic. Isolation of CD4+ T cells took place after less than twelve days in culture. PBMCs were plated at roughly 2.1 million per well in IL-2-containing medium.

The rearrangement joins TRBV5-1 to TRBJ2-5; no clear D gene. What was sequenced was CD4+ T cells from PBMCs, cultured in vitro. The TCR sequence derives from a human donor in good health. CDR3 DNA sequence: TGCGCCAGCAGCTACGACGTAAGTCAAGAGACCCAGTACTTC. This sequence encodes CASSYDVSQETQYF.